The clone carrying this TCR beta chain was seen more than once but under ten times. These data come from a study of T-cell memory formation after mild COVID-19. There are 15 residues in the CDR3. The V and J ends lost 4 bases and 4 bases respectively, with 15 bases between them. Germline loops: CDR1 SGHTA, CDR2 FQGNSA. From the 5' RACE reads, TCRdb called clonotypes with MiXCR, one entry per CDR3 protein. The table has more than 300,000 distinct CDR3 sequences, about 20% seen once. The source material was PBMCs or a T cell subset sorted from them (not recorded which). This sequence was found in a young man who had mild COVID-19 (a few samples of this study predate the infection). Cell type and time point are not known. The chain joins TRBV7-2 to TRBJ2-3, with D possibly matching TRBD1 (6 bases). The DNA for the CDR3 is TGTGCCAGCAGCTGGTCCGGGACAACCGCAGATACGCAGTATTTT. Its translation is CASSWSGTTADTQYF.